Listed below are T cell receptor beta chains from one sample, sequenced in a study of blood T cell repertoires in COVID-19. Sequencing used immunoSEQ multiplex PCR; TCRdb keeps in-frame clones, though not all of them. In the table there are roughly 500,000 clones, 88% of which are singletons. The sequenced sample was PBMCs or T cells enriched from blood (not recorded which). Every receptor here comes from a woman aged 40 to 49 who had recovered from COVID-19. CDR3s include the opening cysteine and the closing phenylalanine or tryptophan. A D gene is named only where the DNA matches it firmly. For some rows the clone size is stated as once, few or many, or as a class when expanded; others skip it.

d_call	j_call	v_call	clone_size	cdr3_nt	cdr3_aa
TRBD2	TRBJ2-3	TRBV19	NA	TGTGCCAGTAGTATAAAAGGGACTAGCGGGAGGGCCCATACGCAGTATTTT	CASSIKGTSGRAHTQYF
NA	TRBJ2-1	TRBV6-2/TRBV6-3	NA	TGTGCCAGCAGTTACTCGTCACAGGGACATGAGCAGTTCTTC	CASSYSSQGHEQFF
NA	TRBJ2-7	TRBV5-4	NA	TGTGCCAGCAGCCCGTCGACAGAGCTCGAGCAGTACTTC	CASSPSTELEQYF
NA	TRBJ2-7	TRBV10-3	NA	TGTGCCATCAGGGGAGGTGGTGGGGAGAGGGGGCTCTACGAGCAGTACTTC	CAIRGGGGERGLYEQYF
TRBD2	TRBJ2-5	TRBV27	NA	TGTGCCAGCAGTGGACTAGGATTAGCGGGAGCGTTGCCGAAAGAGACCCAGTACTTC	CASSGLGLAGALPKETQYF
TRBD1	TRBJ1-5	TRBV15	NA	TGTGCCACCAGCAAGGGGACAGGGGGAAGTAGGGACAATCAGCCCCAGCATTTT	CATSKGTGGSRDNQPQHF
NA	TRBJ1-3	TRBV11-3	few	TGTGCCAGCAGCTTAGAGTCACAGGGCCCCGGCATTGGAAACACCATATATTTT	CASSLESQGPGIGNTIYF
NA	TRBJ1-1	TRBV14	NA	TGTGCCAGCAGCCAAGCTGGGGGGTTGACCACTGAAGCTTTCTTT	CASSQAGGLTTEAFF
NA	TRBJ1-2	TRBV15	NA	TGTGCCACCAGCAGAGATCCCGGGTCAGGCTACACCTTC	CATSRDPGSGYTF
NA	TRBJ2-5	TRBV3-1/TRBV3-2	NA	TGTGCCAGCAGCCGGTCGGTACTAGGAGGTCAAGAGACCCAGTACTTC	CASSRSVLGGQETQYF
TRBD2	TRBJ2-7	TRBV2	NA	TGTGCCAGCAGTGAAGAGGGACTAGCGGGCAACGAGCAGTACTTC	CASSEEGLAGNEQYF
TRBD1	TRBJ2-2	TRBV6-2/TRBV6-3	NA	TGTGCCAGCAGTTACCCAGACAGGGCTAACACCGGGGAGCTGTTTTTT	CASSYPDRANTGELFF
NA	TRBJ2-7	TRBV3-1/TRBV3-2	NA	TGTGCCAGCCCGACTCCCCACGAGCAGTACTTC	CASPTPHEQYF
NA	TRBJ1-6	TRBV2	NA	TGTGCCGATGGTTGGGTAGGCGGTTCACCCCTCCACTTT	CADGWVGGSPLHF
NA	TRBJ2-1	TRBV7-6	NA	TGTGCCAGCAGCTGGGCTAGCGTAGGTGAGCAGTTCTTC	CASSWASVGEQFF
TRBD2	TRBJ2-2	TRBV27	NA	TGTGCCAGCAGTTTACTAGCGGGAGGGAACACCGGGGAGCTGTTTTTT	CASSLLAGGNTGELFF
TRBD1	TRBJ1-2	TRBV5-1	NA	TGCGCCAGCAGCTTCCGGGACAGATACTATGGCTACACCTTC	CASSFRDRYYGYTF
NA	TRBJ1-4	TRBV11-2	NA	TGTGCCAGCAGCTTTATTTCTGAAAAACTGTTTTTT	CASSFISEKLFF
TRBD1	TRBJ1-1	TRBV6-2/TRBV6-3	NA	TGTGCCAGCAGTACACAGGGGACTGAAGCTTTCTTT	CASSTQGTEAFF
NA	TRBJ2-1	TRBV18	NA	TGTGCCAGCTCACCCGGAGTAGATCCCGATGAGCAGTTCTTC	CASSPGVDPDEQFF
NA	TRBJ2-7	TRBV6-4	NA	TGTGCCAGCAGTGACGAGGGCTTCCACGAGCAGTACTTC	CASSDEGFHEQYF
TRBD1	TRBJ2-3	TRBV27	NA	TGTGCCAGCAGTTTTCTCGACGTCCCGGGACAGGGGTCAGCGTCGACAGATACGCAGTATTTT	CASSFLDVPGQGSASTDTQYF
NA	TRBJ1-3	TRBV7-9	NA	TGTGCCAGCAGCTTCCTACTGGGAAACACCATATATTTT	CASSFLLGNTIYF
TRBD1	TRBJ2-7	TRBV2	NA	TGTGCCAGCAGCTTTGTAGGGGGCAGCTCCTACGAGCAGTACTTC	CASSFVGGSSYEQYF
NA	TRBJ1-3	TRBV4-1	NA	TGCGCCAGCAGCCAAGATCAGTACATCTCTGGAAACACCATATATTTT	CASSQDQYISGNTIYF
TRBD2	TRBJ2-4	TRBV7-9	NA	TGTGCCAGCAGCGAACAGGGGACTAGCGGGGTCCTAGCCAAAAACATTCAGTACTTC	CASSEQGTSGVLAKNIQYF
NA	TRBJ2-5	TRBV2	NA	TGTGCCAGCCTCCTTGCCCCCCGTACGGGGGAAGAGACCCAGTACTTC	CASLLAPRTGEETQYF
NA	TRBJ1-2	TRBV10-3	NA	TGTGTCGCGGGGGACCGGGTCTATGGCTACACCTTC	CVAGDRVYGYTF
NA	TRBJ1-3	TRBV7-2	NA	TGTGCCAGCAGCCAAGTTCCCAGGGCTGGAAACACCATATATTTT	CASSQVPRAGNTIYF
NA	TRBJ1-2	TRBV19	once	TGTGCCAGTAGTATTACCCAGGGCGGTTATGGCTACACCTTC	CASSITQGGYGYTF
TRBD1	TRBJ2-7	TRBV5-6	NA	TGTGCCAGCAGCTTGGTGGGGGACAGCAGCGAGCAGTACTTC	CASSLVGDSSEQYF
NA	TRBJ2-5	TRBV10-2	NA	TGCGCCAGCAGTCCCACTAGCAGCCAAGAGACCCAGTACTTC	CASSPTSSQETQYF
NA	TRBJ1-3	TRBV4-3	NA	TGCGCCAGCAGCGAGGAGAGCTCTGGAAACACCATATATTTT	CASSEESSGNTIYF
TRBD1	TRBJ1-6	TRBV5-4	NA	TGTGCCAGCAGAATCGACAGGGATTCACCCCTCCACTTT	CASRIDRDSPLHF
NA	TRBJ1-2	TRBV30	once	TGTGCCTGGAGGCACCTAAACTATGGCTACACCTTC	CAWRHLNYGYTF
NA	TRBJ1-1	TRBV15	NA	TGTGCCACCATCTCAGGACAGTTGAACACTGAAGCTTTCTTT	CATISGQLNTEAFF
NA	TRBJ2-7	TRBV5-1	NA	TGCGCCAGCAGCATTGGCGGAAGCTCCTACGAGCAGTACTTC	CASSIGGSSYEQYF
TRBD1	TRBJ2-7	TRBV9	once	TGTGCCAGCAGCGTACACGGGACAGGGTCCTACGAGCAGTACTTC	CASSVHGTGSYEQYF
TRBD1	TRBJ1-2	TRBV3-1/TRBV3-2	NA	TGTGCCAGCAGCCAAGTAGGACAGGGGTATGACTATGGCTACACCTTC	CASSQVGQGYDYGYTF
TRBD1	TRBJ1-2	TRBV19	NA	TGTGCCAGTAGTTTGGACAGGGGTAACTATGGCTACACCTTC	CASSLDRGNYGYTF
TRBD1	TRBJ2-7	TRBV9	few	TGTGCCAGCGAGTTGGGACAGGGAGGGAAGAGGCAGTACTTC	CASELGQGGKRQYF
TRBD2	TRBJ2-1	TRBV4-3	NA	TGCGCCAGCAGCCAAGAAACAGGGCTAGCGGGGAACAATGAGCAGTTCTTC	CASSQETGLAGNNEQFF
NA	TRBJ2-5	TRBV5-1	NA	TGCGCCAGCAGCTTGTTGGGGGGTGGTGAAGAGACCCAGTACTTC	CASSLLGGGEETQYF
TRBD2	TRBJ2-7	TRBV7-6	NA	TGTGCCAGCAGCTTAGATCGGGGAGGGGCCTACGAGCAGTACTTC	CASSLDRGGAYEQYF
NA	TRBJ1-1	TRBV19	NA	TGTGCCAGTAGTACACCCCGAGAATCGAACACTGAAGCTTTCTTT	CASSTPRESNTEAFF
NA	TRBJ2-3	TRBV6-2/TRBV6-3	few	TGTGCCAGCAGTTCTCTAGGAGATACGCAGTATTTT	CASSSLGDTQYF
NA	TRBJ1-5	TRBV19	NA	TGTGCCAGTAGGAGGTCAACCAGAAATCAGCCCCAGCATTTT	CASRRSTRNQPQHF
NA	TRBJ1-5	TRBV6-2/TRBV6-3	few	TGTGCCAGCAGTTTCCAGGGCCAGCCCCAGCATTTT	CASSFQGQPQHF
NA	TRBJ2-1	TRBV19	NA	TGTGCCAGTAGTATTGAGGCGGGGACCAAGCAGTTCTTC	CASSIEAGTKQFF
TRBD1	TRBJ2-7	TRBV18	few	TGTGCCAGCTCTCCGGGCACAGGGGGAACCCACGAGCAGTACTTC	CASSPGTGGTHEQYF
NA	TRBJ1-5	TRBV19	few	TGTGCCAGTAGCACCTACAGGGATAGCAATCAGCCCCAGCATTTT	CASSTYRDSNQPQHF
TRBD1	TRBJ1-5	TRBV27	NA	TGTGCCAGCAGTTCAAGACTACAGGGGGCGTATCAGCCCCAGCATTTT	CASSSRLQGAYQPQHF
TRBD1	TRBJ2-7	TRBV7-6	NA	TGTGCCAGCAGCTTAGATATCGGGACAGGTATTTACGAGCAGTACTTC	CASSLDIGTGIYEQYF
NA	TRBJ2-7	TRBV5-6	NA	TGTGCCAGCAGCAGAAGGGTCCTAGCGCCGTACGAGCAGTACTTC	CASSRRVLAPYEQYF
TRBD1	TRBJ1-2	TRBV6-2/TRBV6-3	NA	TGTGCCAGCAGTAGCGGACAGGGGGGCTATGGCTACACCTTC	CASSSGQGGYGYTF